Below, one T cell receptor beta chain is given with its context. Its target is unknown. The junction departs from germline at one end; a sequencing error may be responsible. According to the study, genomic DNA was the template for TCR beta VDJ and CDR3 profiling. TCRdb analysed the reads with MiXCR anew, one entry per CDR3 protein. This table holds around 130,000 distinct CDR3 sequences, 48% found once. This specimen comes from a study of CD8+CD57+ T cells in acquired aplastic anemia. Study overall: DNA recovered from sorted CD4+ and CD8+ cells had a mean of around 3.3 ug. In CD4+ cells, healthy donors produced an average of around 10 million reads. General study points: Any difference that existed in CD8+ Simpson's diversity between patients and controls was not significant.

The CDR3 has 13 residues. Sequences were obtained from sorted CD4+, CD8+, or CD8+CD57+ T cells (not recorded which) from PBMCs. The chain combines TRBV12-3 or TRBV12-4 with TRBJ1-5, with TRBD1 identical over 7 bases. The receptor was isolated from a human donor in good health, serving as a control. CDR3 nucleotide sequence: TGTGCCAGCAGTAGGACAGGCAATCAGCCCCAGCACTTT. Translated, it gives CASSRTGNQPQHF.